These T cell receptor beta chains were read from a single sample in a study of high-grade serous ovarian cancer treatment subgroups. Generated by immunoSEQ multiplex PCR, the TCRdb table keeps only in-frame clones and is missing some. The sample consists of roughly 20,000 clones, approximately 81% of them appearing once. The sequenced sample was tumor tissue. The receptors originated from a human donor with high-grade serous ovarian cancer. Each CDR3 is given with its conserved first and last residue.

j_gene | v_gene | CDR3aa
TRBJ2-5 | TRBV19 | CASSNRDSGYQETQYF
TRBJ2-1 | TRBV2 | CASSSAGGGGEQFF
TRBJ2-2 | TRBV7-9 | CASTQGLLGPGELFF
TRBJ2-7 | TRBV5-1 | CASSPGQGHEQYF
TRBJ2-3 | TRBV27 | CASSPLASGTDTQYF
TRBJ2-7 | TRBV27 | CAGYEAGDSYEQYF
TRBJ1-1 | TRBV4-3 | CASSQGPDTEAFF
TRBJ2-7 | TRBV4-1 | CASSQEGGSRYYEQYF
TRBJ2-3 | TRBV6-5 | CASSRTIEEGDTQYF
TRBJ1-1 | TRBV18 | CASSRTENTEAFF
TRBJ2-7 | TRBV28 | CATRKNGPEQYF
TRBJ2-1 | TRBV5-1 | CASSLGPAGGGYNEQFF
TRBJ2-5 | TRBV7-2 | CASSTRGVETQYF
TRBJ1-1 | TRBV30 | CAWSAGVVNTEAFF
TRBJ1-2 | TRBV15 | CATSRGGRDYGYTF
TRBJ2-5 | TRBV19 | CASSSRPPGQGETQYF
TRBJ2-7 | TRBV7-2 | CASRPPGQGRNEQYF
TRBJ2-6 | TRBV7-2 | CASSHGPGANVLTF
TRBJ2-3 | TRBV21-1 | CASSSRHRPSTDTQYF